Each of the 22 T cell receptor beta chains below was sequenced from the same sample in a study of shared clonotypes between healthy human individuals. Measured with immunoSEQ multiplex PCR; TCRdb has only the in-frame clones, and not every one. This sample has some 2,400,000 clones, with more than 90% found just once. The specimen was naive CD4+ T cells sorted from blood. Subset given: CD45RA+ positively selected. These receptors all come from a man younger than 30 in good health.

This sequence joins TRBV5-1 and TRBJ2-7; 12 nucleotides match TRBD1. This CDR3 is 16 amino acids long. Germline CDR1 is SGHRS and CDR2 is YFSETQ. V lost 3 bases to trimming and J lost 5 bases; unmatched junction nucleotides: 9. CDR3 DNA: TGCGCCAGCAGCTGGACTTCCGGGACAGGGGGCCACGAGCAGTACTTC. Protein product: CASSWTSGTGGHEQYF.

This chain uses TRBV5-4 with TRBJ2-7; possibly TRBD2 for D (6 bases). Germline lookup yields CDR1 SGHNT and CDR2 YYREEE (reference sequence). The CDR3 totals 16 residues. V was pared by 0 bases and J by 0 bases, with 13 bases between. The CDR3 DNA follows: TGTGCCAGCAGCTTGGGTGGGGGGACCAGCTCCTACGAGCAGTACTTC. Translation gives CASSLGGGTSSYEQYF.

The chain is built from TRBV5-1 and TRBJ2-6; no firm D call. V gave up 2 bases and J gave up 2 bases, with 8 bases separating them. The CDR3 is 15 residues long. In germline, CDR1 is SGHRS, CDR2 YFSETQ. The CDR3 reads CASSFSTTGANVLTF. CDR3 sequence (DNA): TGCGCCAGCAGCTTTTCAACAACTGGGGCCAACGTCCTGACTTTC.

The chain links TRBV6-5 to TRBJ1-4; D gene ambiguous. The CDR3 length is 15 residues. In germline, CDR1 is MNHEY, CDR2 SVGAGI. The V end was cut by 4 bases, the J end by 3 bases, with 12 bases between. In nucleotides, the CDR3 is TGTGCCAGCAGTTTAGTCGGCGGAGCTAATGAAAAACTGTTTTTT. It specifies CASSLVGGANEKLFF.

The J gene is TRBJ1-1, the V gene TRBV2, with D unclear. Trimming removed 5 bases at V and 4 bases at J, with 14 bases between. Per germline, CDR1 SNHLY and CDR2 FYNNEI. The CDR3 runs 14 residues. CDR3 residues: CASSNSLRTTEAFF. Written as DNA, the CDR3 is TGTGCCAGCAGTAACAGCCTTAGGACCACTGAAGCTTTCTTT.

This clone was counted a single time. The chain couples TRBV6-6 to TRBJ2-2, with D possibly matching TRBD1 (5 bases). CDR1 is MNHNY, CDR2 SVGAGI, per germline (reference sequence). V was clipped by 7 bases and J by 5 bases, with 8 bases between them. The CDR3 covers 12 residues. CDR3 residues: CASNSGTGELFF. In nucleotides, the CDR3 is TGTGCCAGCAACTCAGGGACCGGGGAGCTGTTTTTT.

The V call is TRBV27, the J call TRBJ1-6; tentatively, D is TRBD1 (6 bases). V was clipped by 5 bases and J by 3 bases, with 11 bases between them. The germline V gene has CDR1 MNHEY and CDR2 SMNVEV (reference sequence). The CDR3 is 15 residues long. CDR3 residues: CASSTGQLYNSPLHF. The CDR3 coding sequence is TGTGCCAGCAGTACAGGACAGCTCTATAATTCACCCCTCCACTTT.

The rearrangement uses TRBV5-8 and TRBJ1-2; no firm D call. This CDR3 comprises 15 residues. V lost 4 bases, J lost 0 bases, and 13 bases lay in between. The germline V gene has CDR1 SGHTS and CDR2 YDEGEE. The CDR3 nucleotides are TGTGCCAGCAGCATCATCGACAACCCTAACTATGGCTACACCTTC. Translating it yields CASSIIDNPNYGYTF.

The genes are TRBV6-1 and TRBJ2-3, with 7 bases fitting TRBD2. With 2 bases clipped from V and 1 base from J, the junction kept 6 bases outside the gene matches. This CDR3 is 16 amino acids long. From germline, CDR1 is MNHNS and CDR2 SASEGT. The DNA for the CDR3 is TGTGCCAGCAGTGAAACACGGGGGGAACGCACAGATACGCAGTATTTT. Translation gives CASSETRGERTDTQYF.

CDR3 DNA sequence: TGTGCCAGCACCTGGGCCAGGGGCACTGAAGCTTTCTTT. Its translation is CASTWARGTEAFF. This rearrangement joins TRBV11-2 to TRBJ1-1; a weak D match, TRBD1 (6 bases). The CDR3 is 13 amino acids. Germline V CDR1 and CDR2: SGHAT, FQNNGV. Trimming removed 7 bases at V and 4 bases at J, with 13 bases between.

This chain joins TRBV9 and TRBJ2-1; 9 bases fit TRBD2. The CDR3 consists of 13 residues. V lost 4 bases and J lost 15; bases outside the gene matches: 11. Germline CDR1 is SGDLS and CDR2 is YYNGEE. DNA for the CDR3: TGTGCCAGCAGCTCTTCCTCGTCGGGACTAGCGTTCTTC. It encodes CASSSSSSGLAFF.

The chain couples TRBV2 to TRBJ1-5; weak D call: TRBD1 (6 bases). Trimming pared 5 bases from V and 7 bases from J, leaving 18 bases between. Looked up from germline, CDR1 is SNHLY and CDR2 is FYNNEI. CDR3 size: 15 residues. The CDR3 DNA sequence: TGTGCCAGCAGTTTAACAGGGCCAGCGGGGCAGCCCCAGCATTTT. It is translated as CASSLTGPAGQPQHF.

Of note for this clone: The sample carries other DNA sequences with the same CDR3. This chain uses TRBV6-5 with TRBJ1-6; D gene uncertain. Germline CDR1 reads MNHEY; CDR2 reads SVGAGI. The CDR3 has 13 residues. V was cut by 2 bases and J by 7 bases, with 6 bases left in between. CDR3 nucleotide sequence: TGTGCCAGCAGTTACCTTAGGAATTCACCCCTCCACTTT. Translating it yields CASSYLRNSPLHF.

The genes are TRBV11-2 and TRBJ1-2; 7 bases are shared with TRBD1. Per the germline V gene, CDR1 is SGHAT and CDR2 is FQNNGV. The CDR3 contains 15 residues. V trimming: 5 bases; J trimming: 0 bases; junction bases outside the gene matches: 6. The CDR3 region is CASSKTGEANYGYTF. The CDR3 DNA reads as TGTGCCAGCAGCAAAACAGGGGAAGCTAACTATGGCTACACCTTC.

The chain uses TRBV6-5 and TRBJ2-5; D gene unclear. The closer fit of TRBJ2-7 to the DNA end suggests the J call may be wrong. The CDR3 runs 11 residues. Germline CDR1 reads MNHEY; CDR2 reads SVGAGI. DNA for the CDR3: TGTGCCAGCAGTACGTACTACGAGCAGTACTTC. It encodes CASSTYYEQYF.

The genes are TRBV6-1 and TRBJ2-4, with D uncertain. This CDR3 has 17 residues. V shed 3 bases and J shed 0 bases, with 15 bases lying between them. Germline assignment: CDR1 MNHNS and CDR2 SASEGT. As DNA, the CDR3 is TGTGCCAGCAGTGACATACTACAGTCCCTAGCCAAAAACATTCAGTACTTC. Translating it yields CASSDILQSLAKNIQYF.

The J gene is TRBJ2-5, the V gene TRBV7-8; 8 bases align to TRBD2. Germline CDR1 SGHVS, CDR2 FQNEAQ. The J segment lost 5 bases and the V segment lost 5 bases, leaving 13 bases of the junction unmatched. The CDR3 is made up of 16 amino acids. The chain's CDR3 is CASSTQEAGGGETQYF. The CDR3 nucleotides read TGTGCCAGCAGCACCCAAGAGGCGGGGGGCGGGGAGACCCAGTACTTC.

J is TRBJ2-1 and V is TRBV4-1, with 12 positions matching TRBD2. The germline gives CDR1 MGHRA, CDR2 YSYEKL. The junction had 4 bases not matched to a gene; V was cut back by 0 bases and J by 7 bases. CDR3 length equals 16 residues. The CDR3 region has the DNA TGCGCCAGCAGCCAAGAACCGGGGACTAGCGGGAATGAGCAGTTCTTC. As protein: CASSQEPGTSGNEQFF.

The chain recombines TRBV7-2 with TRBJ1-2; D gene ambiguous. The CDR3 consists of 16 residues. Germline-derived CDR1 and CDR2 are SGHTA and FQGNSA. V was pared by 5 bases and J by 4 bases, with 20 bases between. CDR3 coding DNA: TGTGCCAGCAGCCCCGACCCGGGCAGATCGTTCTATGGCTACACCTTC. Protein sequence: CASSPDPGRSFYGYTF.

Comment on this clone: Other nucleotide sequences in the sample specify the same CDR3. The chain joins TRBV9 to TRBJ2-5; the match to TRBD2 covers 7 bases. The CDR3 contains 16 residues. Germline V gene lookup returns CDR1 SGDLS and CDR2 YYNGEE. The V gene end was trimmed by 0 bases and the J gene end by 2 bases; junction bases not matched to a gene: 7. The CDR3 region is CASSVATGGGQETQYF. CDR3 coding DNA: TGTGCCAGCAGCGTAGCTACGGGCGGGGGACAAGAGACCCAGTACTTC.

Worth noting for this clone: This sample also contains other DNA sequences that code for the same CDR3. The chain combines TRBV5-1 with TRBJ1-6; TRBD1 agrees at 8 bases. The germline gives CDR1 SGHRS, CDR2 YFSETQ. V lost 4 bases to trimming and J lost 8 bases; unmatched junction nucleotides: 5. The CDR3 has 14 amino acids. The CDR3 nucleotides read TGCGCCAGCAGCCCCGGACAGGGCGATTCACCCCTCCACTTT. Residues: CASSPGQGDSPLHF.

For the CDR3, the DNA is TGTGCCAGCAGTCTCGGGACTAGCGGGTACACCGGGGAGCTGTTTTTT. It specifies CASSLGTSGYTGELFF. The chain combines TRBV6-6 with TRBJ2-2; TRBD2 aligns across 12 bases. Trimming at V came to 5 bases and at J to 3 bases, leaving 4 bases not matched to a gene. CDR1 is MNHNY and CDR2 is SVGAGI in the germline V gene (reference sequence). The CDR3 loop spans 16 amino acids.